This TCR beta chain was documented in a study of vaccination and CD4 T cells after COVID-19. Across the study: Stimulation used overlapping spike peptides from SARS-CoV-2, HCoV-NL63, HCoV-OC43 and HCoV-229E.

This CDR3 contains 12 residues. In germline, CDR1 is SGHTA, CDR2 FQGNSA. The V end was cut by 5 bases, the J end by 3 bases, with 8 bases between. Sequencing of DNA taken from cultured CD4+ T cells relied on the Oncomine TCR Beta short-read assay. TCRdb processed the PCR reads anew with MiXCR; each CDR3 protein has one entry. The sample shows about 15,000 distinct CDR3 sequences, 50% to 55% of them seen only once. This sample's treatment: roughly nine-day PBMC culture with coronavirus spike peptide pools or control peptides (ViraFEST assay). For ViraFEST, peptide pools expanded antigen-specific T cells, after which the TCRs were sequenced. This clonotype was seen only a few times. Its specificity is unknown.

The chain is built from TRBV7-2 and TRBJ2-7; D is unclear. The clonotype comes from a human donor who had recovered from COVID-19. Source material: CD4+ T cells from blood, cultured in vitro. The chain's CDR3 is CASSAKIYEQYF. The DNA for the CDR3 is TGTGCCAGCAGCGCCAAAATCTACGAGCAGTACTTC. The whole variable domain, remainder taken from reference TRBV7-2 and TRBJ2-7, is GAGVSQSPSNKVTEKGKDVELRCDPISGHTALYWYRQSLGQGLEFLIYFQGNSAPDKSGLPSDRFSAERTGGSVSTLTIQRTQQEDSAVYLCASSAKIYEQYFGPGTRLTVT.